What follows are 21 T cell receptor beta chains derived from one specimen sequenced in a study of blood T cell repertoires in COVID-19. Using immunoSEQ multiplex PCR, the repertoire was profiled, and TCRdb retains in-frame clones only, with some absent. Altogether some 180,000 clones are present, roughly 85% being singletons, with the ten largest covering around 19%. The sample consisted of PBMCs or T cells enriched from blood (not recorded which). These receptors all stem from a woman between 65 and 79 years old in a cohort exposed to, infected with or recovered from COVID-19 (not recorded which).

This clone was picked up one time. The chain employs TRBV20-1 and TRBJ1-1; 8 bases align to TRBD1. Germline CDR1 DFQATT, CDR2 SNEGSKA (reference sequence). With V trimmed by 5 bases and J by 10 bases, 6 bases remained unmatched. The CDR3 loop spans 11 amino acids. The CDR3 nucleotides are TGCAGTGCTCCAGGGGGCGCACGAGCTTTCTTT. It encodes CSAPGGARAFF.

V and J are TRBV7-9 and TRBJ1-5; 11 bases are a match to TRBD1. The V segment lost 4 bases and the J segment 5 bases; nucleotides outside the gene matches: 7. CDR1 and CDR2 from the germline V gene are SEHNR and FQNEAQ (reference sequence). The CDR3 runs to 16 residues. DNA for the CDR3: TGTGCCAGCAGCTCGGGACAGGGGGTCAGCGATCAGCCCCAGCATTTT. The encoded protein is CASSSGQGVSDQPQHF.

The chain has TRBV5-6 and TRBJ2-7, with D perhaps matching TRBD2 (5 bases). Germline V gene data show CDR1 as SGHDT and CDR2 as YYEEEE. The V end lost 4 bases, the J end lost 6 bases, and 23 bases lay between the germline ends. This CDR3 is built from 16 residues. The CDR3 loop is CASSLRASTTLGEQYF. The CDR3 bases are TGTGCCAGCAGCCTGAGGGCCAGCACCACTTTAGGCGAGCAGTACTTC. Looking up the rest from reference TRBV5-6 and TRBJ2-7 gives the full variable domain: DAGVTQSPTHLIKTRGQQVTLRCSPKSGHDTVSWYQQALGQGPQFIFQYYEEEERQRGNFPDRFSGHQFPNYSSELNVNALLLGDSALYLCASSLRASTTLGEQYFGPGTRLTVT.

This chain connects TRBV5-1 to TRBJ1-6; 8 positions agree with TRBD1. Germline V gene lookup returns CDR1 SGHRS and CDR2 YFSETQ. The CDR3 runs to 14 residues. With V trimmed by 4 bases and J by 10 bases, 7 bases remained unmatched. Written as DNA, the CDR3 is TGCGCCAGCAGCACAGGACAGGGTGGATCACCCCTCCACTTT. It specifies CASSTGQGGSPLHF.

V gene TRBV10-3 combines with J gene TRBJ2-1, with D perhaps matching TRBD2 (5 bases). Germline CDR1 is ENHRY and CDR2 is SYGVKD. V lost 10 bases and J 0 bases, leaving 13 bases between the germline ends. This CDR3 region has 14 residues. The CDR3 loop is CATASRRSYNEQFF. CDR3 bases: TGTGCCACCGCTAGCAGACGCTCCTACAATGAGCAGTTCTTC.

This clone came up once. The chain has TRBV28 and TRBJ2-2; perhaps TRBD1 as D (5 bases). Trimming removed 4 bases at V and 4 bases at J, with 16 bases between. Germline lookup yields CDR1 MDHEN and CDR2 SYDVKM. The CDR3 extends over 16 amino acids. The CDR3 loop reads CASSSPGLATTGELFF. CDR3 nucleotides: TGTGCCAGCAGTTCCCCAGGGCTTGCTACCACCGGGGAGCTGTTTTTT.

V is TRBV5-1 and J is TRBJ2-1, with 7 bases identical to TRBD1. J lost 5 bases, V lost 5 bases, and 4 bases had no gene match. Germline CDR1 is SGHRS and CDR2 is YFSETQ. This CDR3 has 13 residues. CDR3 sequence reads: CASRGTDHNEQFF. Here the CDR3 DNA reads TGCGCCAGCAGGGGGACAGACCACAATGAGCAGTTCTTC.

V is TRBV7-6 and J is TRBJ2-5, with TRBD2 matching over 9 bases. CDR3 length: 17 residues. Per the germline V gene, CDR1 is SGHVS and CDR2 is FNYEAQ. V trimming: 3 bases; J trimming: 0 bases; junction bases outside the gene matches: 8. The CDR3 spells CASSFAGTSYDQETQYF. The CDR3 coding sequence is TGTGCCAGCAGCTTCGCCGGGACTAGCTACGACCAAGAGACCCAGTACTTC.

CDR3 region: CASSTYRGSYEQYF. Here the CDR3 DNA reads TGTGCCAGCAGTACCTACAGGGGGTCCTACGAGCAGTACTTC. This sequence joins TRBV2 and TRBJ2-7; 8 nucleotides align to TRBD1. The V gene's germline CDR1 is SNHLY and CDR2 FYNNEI. V lost 5 bases and J lost 1; bases outside the gene matches: 4. This CDR3 has 14 amino acids.

V usage is TRBV3-1 (or the pseudogene TRBV3-2) and J usage is TRBJ1-5; D is ambiguous. Germline CDR1 reads LGHDT; CDR2 reads YNNKEL (reference sequence). This CDR3 has 13 residues. V lost 5 bases to trimming and J lost 0 bases, with 5 bases between them. CDR3 in amino acids: CASSVYSNQPQHF. CDR3 nucleotide sequence: TGTGCCAGCAGCGTTTATAGCAATCAGCCCCAGCATTTT.

The rearrangement joins TRBV15 to TRBJ2-3; 14 positions match TRBD2. The CDR3 runs to 16 residues. CDR1 is LNHNV and CDR2 is YYDKDF in the germline V gene (reference sequence). V shed 1 base and J 10 bases; nucleotides not matched to a gene: 7. The CDR3 DNA reads TGTGCCACCAGCAGAGGCGGGACTAGCGGGAGTAGGGCGCAGTATTTT. This translates into CATSRGGTSGSRAQYF.

The chain recombines TRBV7-2 with TRBJ2-5; 9 bases match TRBD1. The V and J ends lost 5 bases and 7 bases, in that order; junction bases with no gene match: 11. The CDR3 covers 15 residues. CDR1 and CDR2 from the germline V gene are SGHTA and FQGNSA. The CDR3 nucleotides are TGTGCCAGCAGCCAGGTCGGGACAGGGCGAAGGACCCAGTACTTC. This sequence encodes CASSQVGTGRRTQYF.

The genes are TRBV4-1 and TRBJ1-5, with D uncertain. Trimming left V 0 bases short and J 4 bases short, with 7 bases between. The CDR3 extends over 14 amino acids. Germline loops: CDR1 MGHRA, CDR2 YSYEKL. The CDR3 DNA sequence: TGCGCCAGCAGCCAAGAAGCGGGAAATCAGCCCCAGCATTTT. Amino acids: CASSQEAGNQPQHF.

This clone was recorded only once. This chain connects TRBV5-8 to TRBJ2-1; D is uncertain. Germline CDR1 is SGHTS and CDR2 is YDEGEE. This CDR3 contains 13 residues. The V gene lost 4 bases and the J gene lost 4 bases, with 9 bases spanning the gap. CDR3 residues: CASSRDWYNEQFF. The CDR3 coding sequence is TGTGCCAGCAGCCGCGACTGGTACAATGAGCAGTTCTTC.

This clone occurred once. This rearrangement joins TRBV10-3 to TRBJ1-1, with a tentative D call TRBD1 (6 bases). The V and J ends lost 4 bases and 3 bases respectively, with 9 bases between them. The CDR3 totals 13 residues. Germline V CDR1 and CDR2: ENHRY, SYGVKD. The CDR3 DNA sequence: TGTGCCATCAGTGTCACAGGGCACACTGAAGCTTTCTTT. Translating it yields CAISVTGHTEAFF.

The chain is built from TRBV9 and TRBJ1-5; D gene unclear. Germline assignment: CDR1 SGDLS and CDR2 YYNGEE. The V end lost 5 bases, the J end lost 2 bases, and 14 bases lay between the germline ends. The CDR3 runs to 15 residues. In DNA, the CDR3 is TGTGCCAGCAGTCCAACGGGCGGGGGCAATCAGCCCCAGCATTTT. Translating it yields CASSPTGGGNQPQHF.

A few counts support this clone. This CDR3 is CASRGLAQATDTQYF. The CDR3 coding sequence is TGCGCCAGCAGAGGACTAGCCCAAGCCACAGATACGCAGTATTTT. The chain employs TRBV5-1 and TRBJ2-3, with 8 bases matching TRBD2. CDR1 is SGHRS and CDR2 is YFSETQ in the germline V gene. This CDR3 contains 15 residues. V dropped 5 bases and J dropped 2; count of bases not matched to a gene: 7. The entire variable domain, with the rest obtained from reference TRBV5-1 and TRBJ2-3, is as follows: KAGVTQTPRYLIKTRGQQVTLSCSPISGHRSVSWYQQTPGQGLQFLFEYFSETQRNKGNFPGRFSGRQFSNSRSEMNVSTLELGDSALYLCASRGLAQATDTQYFGPGTRLTVL.

The rearrangement uses TRBV3-1 (or the pseudogene TRBV3-2) and TRBJ2-1; 16 bases match TRBD2. Trimming took 4 bases from V and 7 from J; bases not matched to a gene: 10. The CDR3 consists of 18 residues. Per germline, CDR1 LGHDT and CDR2 YNNKEL (reference sequence). The CDR3 DNA reads TGTGCCAGCAGCCCGGGACTAGCGGGAGGGCGATCGGTAAATGAGCAGTTCTTC. Protein: CASSPGLAGGRSVNEQFF.

J is TRBJ1-1 and V is TRBV28; possibly TRBD1 for D (5 bases). V was cut by 6 bases and J by 5 bases, with 22 bases left in between. This CDR3 is built from 16 residues. Germline CDR1 MDHEN, CDR2 SYDVKM. Here the CDR3 reads CASRLAPQGGRTEAFF. CDR3 in DNA: TGTGCCAGCAGACTTGCCCCCCAGGGCGGTAGGACTGAAGCTTTCTTT.

This chain links TRBV19 with TRBJ1-2, with 10 bases fitting TRBD1. J gave up 2 bases and V 1 base, and 4 bases lay outside the gene matches. Germline V gene data show CDR1 as LNHDA and CDR2 as SQIVND (reference sequence). This CDR3 has 16 amino acids. The CDR3 bases are TGTGCCAGTAGTATAGTCCCGGGACAGGGGAACTATGGCTACACCTTC. Amino acid sequence: CASSIVPGQGNYGYTF.

The chain links TRBV11-3 to TRBJ2-1, with 9 bases fitting TRBD2. V shed 1 base, J shed 7 bases, and the junction held 5 bases outside the gene matches. Per germline, CDR1 SGHNT and CDR2 YENEEA. The CDR3 spans 15 residues. CDR3 protein: CASSLGGLAGNEQFF. In nucleotides, the CDR3 is TGTGCCAGCAGCTTAGGTGGCCTAGCGGGGAATGAGCAGTTCTTC. The variable domain in full, completed from reference TRBV11-3 and TRBJ2-1, reads EAGVVQSPRYKIIEKKQPVAFWCNPISGHNTLYWYLQNLGQGPELLIRYENEEAVDDSQLPKDRFSAERLKGVDSTLKIQPAELGDSAVYLCASSLGGLAGNEQFFGPGTRLTVL.